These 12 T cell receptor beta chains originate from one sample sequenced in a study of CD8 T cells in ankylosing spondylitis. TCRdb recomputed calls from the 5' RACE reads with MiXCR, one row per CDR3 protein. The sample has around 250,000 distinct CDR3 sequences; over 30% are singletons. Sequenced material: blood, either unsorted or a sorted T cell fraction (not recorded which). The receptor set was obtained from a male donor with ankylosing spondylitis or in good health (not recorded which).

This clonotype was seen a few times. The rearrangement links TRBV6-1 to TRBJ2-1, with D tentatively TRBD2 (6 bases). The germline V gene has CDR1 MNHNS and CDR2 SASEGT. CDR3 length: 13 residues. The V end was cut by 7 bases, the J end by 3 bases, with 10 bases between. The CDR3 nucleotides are TGTGCCAGCACCGGGGGAGGCTACAATGAGCAGTTCTTC. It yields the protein CASTGGGYNEQFF.

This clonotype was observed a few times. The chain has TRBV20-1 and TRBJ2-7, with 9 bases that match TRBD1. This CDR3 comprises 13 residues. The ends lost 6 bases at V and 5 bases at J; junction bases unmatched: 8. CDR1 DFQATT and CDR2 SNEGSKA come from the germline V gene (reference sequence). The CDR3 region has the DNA TGCAGTGCAAGGACAGGGGTCTACCACGAGCAGTACTTC. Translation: CSARTGVYHEQYF.

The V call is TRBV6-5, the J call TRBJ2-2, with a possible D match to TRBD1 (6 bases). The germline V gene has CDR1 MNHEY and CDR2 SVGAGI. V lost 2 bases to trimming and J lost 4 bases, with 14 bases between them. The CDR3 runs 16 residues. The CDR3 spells CASSYTTGIPTGELFF. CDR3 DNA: TGTGCCAGCAGTTACACCACAGGGATTCCCACCGGGGAGCTGTTTTTT.

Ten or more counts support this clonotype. This chain's CDR3 is CSAGTGSNEQFF. For the CDR3, the DNA is TGCAGCGCCGGGACAGGGAGCAATGAGCAGTTCTTC. V gene TRBV29-1 combines with J gene TRBJ2-1; 9 bases fit TRBD1. This CDR3 is 12 amino acids long. Trimming at V came to 7 bases and at J to 6 bases, leaving 4 bases not matched to a gene. From germline, CDR1 is SQVTM and CDR2 ANQGSEA.

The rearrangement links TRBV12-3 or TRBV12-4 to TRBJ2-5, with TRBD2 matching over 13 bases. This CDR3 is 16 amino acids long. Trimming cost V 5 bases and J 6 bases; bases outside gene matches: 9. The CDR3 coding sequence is TGTGCCAGCAGTCTCCCGGGACTAGCGGGGCAGAAGACCCAGTACTTC. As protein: CASSLPGLAGQKTQYF.

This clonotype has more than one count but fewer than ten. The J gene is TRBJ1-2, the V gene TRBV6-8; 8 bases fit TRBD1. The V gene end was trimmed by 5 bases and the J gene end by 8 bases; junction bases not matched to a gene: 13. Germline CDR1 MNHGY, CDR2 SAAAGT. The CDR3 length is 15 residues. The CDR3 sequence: CASSTTGTGLGGYTF. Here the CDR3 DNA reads TGTGCCAGCAGTACTACCGGGACAGGCCTAGGGGGCTACACCTTC.

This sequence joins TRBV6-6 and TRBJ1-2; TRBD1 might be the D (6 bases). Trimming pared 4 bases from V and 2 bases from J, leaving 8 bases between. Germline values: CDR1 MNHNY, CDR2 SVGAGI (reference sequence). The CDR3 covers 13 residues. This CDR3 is CASSSQGNYGYTF. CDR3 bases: TGTGCCAGCAGTTCCCAGGGGAACTATGGCTACACCTTC.

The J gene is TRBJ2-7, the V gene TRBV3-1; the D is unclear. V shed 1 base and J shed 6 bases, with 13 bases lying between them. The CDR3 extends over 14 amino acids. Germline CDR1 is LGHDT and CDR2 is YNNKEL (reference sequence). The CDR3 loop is CASSQVTWAGEQYF. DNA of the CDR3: TGTGCCAGCAGCCAAGTAACCTGGGCAGGCGAGCAGTACTTC.

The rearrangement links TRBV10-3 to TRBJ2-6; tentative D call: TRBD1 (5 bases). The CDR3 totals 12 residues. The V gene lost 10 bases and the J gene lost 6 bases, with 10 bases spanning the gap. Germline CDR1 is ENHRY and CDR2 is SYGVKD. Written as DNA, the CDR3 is TGTGCCACCAGCAGGGAGGCCAACGTCCTGACTTTC. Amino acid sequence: CATSREANVLTF.

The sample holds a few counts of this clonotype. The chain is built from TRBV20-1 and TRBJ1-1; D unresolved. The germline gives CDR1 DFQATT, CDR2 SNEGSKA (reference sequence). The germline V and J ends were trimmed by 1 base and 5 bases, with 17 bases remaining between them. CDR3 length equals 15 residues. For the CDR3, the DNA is TGCAGTGCTAGAGGGTTTGAGGGAGGTAAAACTGAAGCTTTCTTT. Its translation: CSARGFEGGKTEAFF.

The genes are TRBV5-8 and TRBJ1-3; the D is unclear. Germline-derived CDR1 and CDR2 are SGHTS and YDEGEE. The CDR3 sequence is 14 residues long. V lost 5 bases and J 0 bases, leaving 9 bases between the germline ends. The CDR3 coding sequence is TGTGCCAGCAGAGGCCGCTTCTCTGGAAACACCATATATTTT. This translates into CASRGRFSGNTIYF.

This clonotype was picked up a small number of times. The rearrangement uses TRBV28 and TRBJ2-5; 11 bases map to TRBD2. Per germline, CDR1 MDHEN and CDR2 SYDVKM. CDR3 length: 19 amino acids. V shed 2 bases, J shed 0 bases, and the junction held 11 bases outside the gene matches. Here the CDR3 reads CASSLAESPSGGYQETQYF. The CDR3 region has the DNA TGTGCCAGCAGTTTAGCAGAAAGCCCTAGCGGGGGGTACCAAGAGACCCAGTACTTC.